This T cell receptor (beta chain) was documented in a study of identical twins. Study-level results: Not following the same donors, the study drew its conclusions from cross-sectional statistical analysis.

Deletions cut 3 bases from V and 7 bases from J, with 18 bases between. The CDR3 totals 15 residues. Worth noting for this clonotype: Its target is unknown.

Each CDR3 protein gets one entry after TCRdb re-called the 5' RACE reads with MiXCR. The sample shows 400,000 to 550,000 distinct CDR3 sequences, less than 25% of them seen only once. These data were also filed under a second study, of T cells expressing NK-cell markers. As reported in that work: Dominant NKG2C+ clonotypes made up about 1.0-7.5% of CD8+ T cells in 5 or 6 donors.

This TCR came from a woman aged 18-29 years in good health. Specimen: CD4+ T cells sorted from blood. V and J are TRBV12-3 or TRBV12-4 and TRBJ2-5, with D tentatively TRBD2 (6 bases). The CDR3 DNA follows: TGTGCCAGCAGTTTCCTAGGTATAGCGGTGGGGACCCAGTACTTC. Protein: CASSFLGIAVGTQYF.